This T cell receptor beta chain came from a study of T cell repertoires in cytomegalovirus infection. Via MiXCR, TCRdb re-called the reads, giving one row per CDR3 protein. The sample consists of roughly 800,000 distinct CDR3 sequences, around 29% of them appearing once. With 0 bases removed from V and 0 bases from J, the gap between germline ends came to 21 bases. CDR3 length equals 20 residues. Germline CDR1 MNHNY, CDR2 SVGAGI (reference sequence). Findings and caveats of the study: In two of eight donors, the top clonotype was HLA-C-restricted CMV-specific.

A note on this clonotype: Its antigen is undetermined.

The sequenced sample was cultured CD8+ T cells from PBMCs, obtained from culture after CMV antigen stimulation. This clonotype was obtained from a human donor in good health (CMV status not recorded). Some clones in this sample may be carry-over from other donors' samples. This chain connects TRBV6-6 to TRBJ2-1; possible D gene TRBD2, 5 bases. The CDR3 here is CASSYSPAPRETSSYNEQFF. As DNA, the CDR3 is TGTGCCAGCAGTTACTCGCCCGCCCCGAGGGAGACGAGCTCCTACAATGAGCAGTTCTTC.